This T cell receptor (beta chain) was profiled in a study of T cell changes during pregnancy in multiple sclerosis. CDR3 size: 15 residues. Unmatched junction bases numbered 13, after V lost 5 bases and J lost 6 bases. Per the germline V gene, CDR1 is SGHTA and CDR2 is FQGNSA. Profiling relied on immunoSEQ multiplex PCR, and the TCRdb table lists in-frame clones only, not all of them. This sample has tens of thousands of clones, with over 90% found just once. The TCR was taken from a female donor with multiple sclerosis, enrolled in a pregnancy study. The chain joins TRBV7-2 to TRBJ2-7; the match to TRBD1 covers 7 bases. The material was peripheral blood, obtained after pregnancy. The CDR3 sequence: CASSGSGTDPGEQYF. The DNA for the CDR3 is TGTGCCAGCAGCGGGTCCGGGACAGACCCGGGCGAGCAGTACTTC.